The 9 T cell receptor beta chains below were found in one sample sequenced in a study of CD8 T cells in Susac syndrome. Random hexamers were used to reverse transcribe the RNA input (0.5 to 1 ug). One entry per CDR3 protein, called by TCRdb with MiXCR from the immunoSEQ multiplex PCR reads. The data show about 120,000 distinct CDR3 sequences, around 90% seen once. What was sequenced was CD4+ T cells from PBMCs. The receptors shown here come from a human donor in good health.

This chain connects TRBV9 to TRBJ2-3, with TRBD1 identical over 7 bases. This CDR3 spans 14 amino acids. Germline V gene sequence: CDR1 SGDLS, CDR2 YYNGEE. V trimming: 6 bases; J trimming: 3 bases; junction bases outside the gene matches: 7. DNA for the CDR3: TGTGCCAGCAAGCCCGGGACAGAAACAGATACGCAGTATTTT. This sequence encodes CASKPGTETDTQYF. Full variable domain (rest looked up from reference TRBV9 and TRBJ2-3): DSGVTQTPKHLITATGQRVTLRCSPRSGDLSVYWYQQSLDQGLQFLIQYYNGEERAKGNILERFSAQQFPDLHSELNLSSLELGDSALYFCASKPGTETDTQYFGPGTRLTVL.

CDR3: CASSSGTVGYEQYF. As DNA, the CDR3 is TGCGCCAGCAGTTCCGGGACAGTTGGTTACGAGCAGTACTTC. The chain links TRBV5-1 to TRBJ2-7, with 7 nucleotides matching TRBD1. V shed 5 bases, J shed 4 bases, and the junction held 9 bases outside the gene matches. The CDR3 runs to 14 residues. Per the germline V gene, CDR1 is SGHRS and CDR2 is YFSETQ.

The rearrangement uses TRBV7-2 and TRBJ2-7, with a weak D call TRBD2 (5 bases). The V end was cut by 5 bases, the J end by 3 bases, with 11 bases between. The CDR3 has 13 residues. Germline CDR1 and CDR2: SGHTA and FQGNSA. CDR3 sequence: CASSQRVNYEQYF. DNA of the CDR3: TGTGCCAGCAGCCAGAGGGTGAACTACGAGCAGTACTTC.

The J gene is TRBJ2-1, the V gene TRBV7-9; D tentatively reads TRBD1 or TRBD2 (5 bases each). Trimming cost V 7 bases and J 0 bases, with 7 bases left between them. The CDR3 length is 13 residues. Germline loops: CDR1 SEHNR, CDR2 FQNEAQ (reference sequence). The CDR3 nucleotides are TGTGCCAGCATTGGGGGCTCCTACAATGAGCAGTTCTTC. The encoded protein is CASIGGSYNEQFF.

J is TRBJ1-6 and V is TRBV3-1; TRBD1 might be the D (6 bases). Trimming removed 6 bases at V and 6 bases at J, with 9 bases between. From germline, CDR1 is LGHDT and CDR2 YNNKEL (reference sequence). This CDR3 has 13 residues. Here the CDR3 reads CASSPGANSPLHF. The CDR3 region has the DNA TGTGCCAGCAGTCCGGGGGCTAATTCACCCCTCCACTTT.

V is TRBV7-2 and J is TRBJ2-1; D gene unclear. In germline, CDR1 is SGHTA, CDR2 FQGNSA. Trimming removed 6 bases from V and 6 bases from J, with 12 bases in between. This CDR3 region has 13 residues. CDR3 DNA sequence: TGTGCCAGCAGATATCTAGAGCCCAATGAGCAGTTCTTC. It codes for CASRYLEPNEQFF.

V usage is TRBV6-5 and J usage is TRBJ1-2, with D uncertain. Trimming removed 0 bases at V and 2 bases at J, with 10 bases between. Germline V gives CDR1 MNHEY, CDR2 SVGAGI. The CDR3 runs to 15 residues. In DNA, the CDR3 is TGTGCCAGCAGTTACTCGACCGCACTGAACTATGGCTACACCTTC. Translated: CASSYSTALNYGYTF.

The gene calls are TRBV5-1 and TRBJ1-2, with D possibly TRBD1 on 5 matching bases. This CDR3 has 15 amino acids. V was cut by 3 bases and J by 8 bases, with 20 bases left in between. Germline V gene data show CDR1 as SGHRS and CDR2 as YFSETQ. CDR3 nucleotide sequence: TGCGCCAGCAGCTCGACCGGCAGGGACCTGTTCGGCTACACCTTC. Its protein is CASSSTGRDLFGYTF.

This chain links TRBV4-1 with TRBJ1-2; tentative D call: TRBD1 (6 bases). Germline V gene lookup returns CDR1 MGHRA and CDR2 YSYEKL. The germline V and J ends were trimmed by 1 base and 6 bases, with 21 bases remaining between them. The CDR3 loop spans 17 amino acids. The CDR3 reads CASSQAPGGARLHGYTF. CDR3 DNA: TGCGCCAGCAGCCAAGCACCGGGGGGGGCGCGTCTCCATGGCTACACCTTC.